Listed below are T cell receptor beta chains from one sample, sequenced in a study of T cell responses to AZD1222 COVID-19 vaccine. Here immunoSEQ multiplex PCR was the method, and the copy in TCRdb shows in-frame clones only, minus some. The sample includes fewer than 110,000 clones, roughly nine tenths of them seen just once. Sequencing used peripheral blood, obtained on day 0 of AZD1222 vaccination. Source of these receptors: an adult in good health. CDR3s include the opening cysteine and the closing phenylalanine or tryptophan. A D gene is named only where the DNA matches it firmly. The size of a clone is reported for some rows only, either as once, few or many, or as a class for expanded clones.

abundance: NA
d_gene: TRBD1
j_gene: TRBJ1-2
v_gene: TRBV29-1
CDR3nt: TGCAGCGTATGTACCGGGACAGATATTAACTATGGCTACACCTTC
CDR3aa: CSVCTGTDINYGYTF

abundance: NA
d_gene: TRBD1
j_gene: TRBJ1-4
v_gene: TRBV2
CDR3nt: TGTGCCAGCAGTGGGGACAGGGGGCCTGGGAGCGAAAAACTGTTTTTT
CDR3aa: CASSGDRGPGSEKLFF

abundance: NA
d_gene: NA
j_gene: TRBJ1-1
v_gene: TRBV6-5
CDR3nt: TGTGCCAGCAGTTACTCGAGGGACACTGAAGCTTTCTTT
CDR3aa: CASSYSRDTEAFF

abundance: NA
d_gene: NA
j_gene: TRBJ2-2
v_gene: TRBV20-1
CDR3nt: TGCAGTGCTAGTGGTCAGACGAACACCGGGGAGCTGTTTTTT
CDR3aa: CSASGQTNTGELFF

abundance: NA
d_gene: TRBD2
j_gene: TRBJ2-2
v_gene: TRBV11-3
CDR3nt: TGTGCCAGCAGCTTAGCGGGGGGTTCCGGGGAGCTGTTTTTT
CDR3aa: CASSLAGGSGELFF

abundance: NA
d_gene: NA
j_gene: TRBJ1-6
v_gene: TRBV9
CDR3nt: TGTGCCAGCAGCGTATATGGGGTTTTAAATTCACCCCTCCACTTT
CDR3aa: CASSVYGVLNSPLHF

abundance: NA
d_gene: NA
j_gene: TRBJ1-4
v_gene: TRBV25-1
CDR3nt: TGTGCCAGCAGAGGAGAACGGGGGGGGATTGAAAAACTGTTTTTT
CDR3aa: CASRGERGGIEKLFF

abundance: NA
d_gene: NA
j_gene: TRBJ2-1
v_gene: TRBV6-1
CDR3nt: TGTGCCAGCAGTGAAATCGGGGCAGGGAGAATTGAGCAGTTCTTC
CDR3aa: CASSEIGAGRIEQFF

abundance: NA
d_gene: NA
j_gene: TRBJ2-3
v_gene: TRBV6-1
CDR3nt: TGTGCCAGCAGTGACCGGTTCACAGATACGCAGTATTTT
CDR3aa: CASSDRFTDTQYF

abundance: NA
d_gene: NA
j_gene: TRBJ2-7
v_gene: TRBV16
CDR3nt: TGTGCCAGCAGTCCTACAATGATGAGCTCCTACGAGCAGTACTTC
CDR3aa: CASSPTMMSSYEQYF

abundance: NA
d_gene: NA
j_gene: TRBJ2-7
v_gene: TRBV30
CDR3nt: TGTGCCTGGAGTGCAATGGAGCAGTACTTC
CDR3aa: CAWSAMEQYF

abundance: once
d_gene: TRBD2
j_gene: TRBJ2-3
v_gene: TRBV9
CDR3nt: TGTGCCAGCAGCGTAGCCCAAGGGGCGGCGACTAGCGGGGCGACAGATACGCAGTATTTT
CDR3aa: CASSVAQGAATSGATDTQYF

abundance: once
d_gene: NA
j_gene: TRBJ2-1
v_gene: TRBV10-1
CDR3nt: TGCGCCAGCAGTTACGGCAGGGGAGGGGACAATGAGCAGTTCTTC
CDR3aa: CASSYGRGGDNEQFF

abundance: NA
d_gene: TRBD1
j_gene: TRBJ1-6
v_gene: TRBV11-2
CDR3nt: TGTGCCAGCAGCTATACTAGTTGGGACAGGGCCCCTCGGTCACCCCTCCACTTT
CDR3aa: CASSYTSWDRAPRSPLHF

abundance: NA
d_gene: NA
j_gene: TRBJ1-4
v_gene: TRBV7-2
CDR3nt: TGTGCCAGCAGCTTGGTCAGGGGTGCAACTAATGAAAAACTGTTTTTT
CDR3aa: CASSLVRGATNEKLFF

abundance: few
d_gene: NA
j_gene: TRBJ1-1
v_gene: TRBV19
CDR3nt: TGTGCCAGTAGTCTAACAGGGCCCAAGGCTGAAGCTTTCTTT
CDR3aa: CASSLTGPKAEAFF

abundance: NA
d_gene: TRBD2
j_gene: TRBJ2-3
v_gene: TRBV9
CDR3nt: TGTGCCAGCAGCCTCAAAGGGGCAAGCGGGGGATTAGGAGATACGCAGTATTTT
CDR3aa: CASSLKGASGGLGDTQYF

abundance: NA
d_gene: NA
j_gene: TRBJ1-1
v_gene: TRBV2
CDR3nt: TGTGCCAGCAGTATCTTCAGGGGAGACACTGAAGCTTTCTTT
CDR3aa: CASSIFRGDTEAFF

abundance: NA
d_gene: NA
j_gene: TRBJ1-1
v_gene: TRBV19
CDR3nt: TGTGCCAGTAGTACTCGATCAAGGACAGCTTTGAACACTGAAGCTTTCTTT
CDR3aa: CASSTRSRTALNTEAFF

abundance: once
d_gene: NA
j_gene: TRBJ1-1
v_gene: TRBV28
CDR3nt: TGTGCCAGCAGTCGATCACACAGGGCTTTGAACACTGAAGCTTTCTTT
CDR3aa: CASSRSHRALNTEAFF

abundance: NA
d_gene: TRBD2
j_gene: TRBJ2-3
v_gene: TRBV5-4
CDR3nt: TGTGCCAGCAGCTTGGAACTAGCGGGCGCAGATACGCAGTATTTT
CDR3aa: CASSLELAGADTQYF

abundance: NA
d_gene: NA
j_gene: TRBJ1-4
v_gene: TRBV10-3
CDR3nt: TGTGCCATCAGTGAGATGGACGGAAATAATGAAAAACTGTTTTTT
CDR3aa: CAISEMDGNNEKLFF

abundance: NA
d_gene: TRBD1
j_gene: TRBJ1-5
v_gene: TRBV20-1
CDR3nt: TGCAGTGCTAGTTCGACAGGGAGGATTGTAAAGCCCCAGCATTTT
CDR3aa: CSASSTGRIVKPQHF

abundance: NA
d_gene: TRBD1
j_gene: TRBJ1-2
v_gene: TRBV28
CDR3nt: TGTGCCAGTGTCGCCGGGACAGGGTCTCCGGGGGGCTACACCTTC
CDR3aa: CASVAGTGSPGGYTF

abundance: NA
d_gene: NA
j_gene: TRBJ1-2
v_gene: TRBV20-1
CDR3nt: TGCAGTGCAAGAGAGAAGCGGCACGAGACCTTC
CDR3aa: CSAREKRHETF

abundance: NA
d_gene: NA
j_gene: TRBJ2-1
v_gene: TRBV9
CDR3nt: TGTGCCAGCAGCGTAGGGTCAGGGCCTAGCAATGAGCAGTTCTTC
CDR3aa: CASSVGSGPSNEQFF

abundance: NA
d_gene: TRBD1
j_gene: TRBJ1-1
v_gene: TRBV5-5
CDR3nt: TGTGCCAGCAGCCGACAGACAGGGGAGGGCACTGAAGCTTTCTTT
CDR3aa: CASSRQTGEGTEAFF

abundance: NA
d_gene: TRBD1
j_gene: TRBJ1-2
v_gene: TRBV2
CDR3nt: TGTGCCAGCAACCCCTCAGGGGGGGAGCACTATGGCTACACCTTC
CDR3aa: CASNPSGGEHYGYTF

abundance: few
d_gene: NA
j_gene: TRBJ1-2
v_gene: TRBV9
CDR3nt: TGTGCCAGCAGCGTCCGTTTTAACTATGGCTACACCTTC
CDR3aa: CASSVRFNYGYTF

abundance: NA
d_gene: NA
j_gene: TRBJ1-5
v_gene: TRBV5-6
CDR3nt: TGTGCCAGCAGCTTTTCGGGGACGGAGCCCCAGCATTTT
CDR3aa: CASSFSGTEPQHF

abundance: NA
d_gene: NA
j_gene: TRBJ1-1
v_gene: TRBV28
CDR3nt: TGTGCCAGCAGTTTTTTTCGGACACTCGGCCTGAACACTGAAGCTTTCTTT
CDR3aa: CASSFFRTLGLNTEAFF

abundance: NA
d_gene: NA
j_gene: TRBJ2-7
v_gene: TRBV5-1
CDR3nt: TGCGCCAGCAGCTTGGGACAGATCTACGAGCAGTACTTC
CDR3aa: CASSLGQIYEQYF

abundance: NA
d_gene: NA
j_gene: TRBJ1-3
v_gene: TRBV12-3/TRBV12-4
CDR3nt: TGTGCCAGCAGTTATCAGGGAGGAAACACCATATATTTT
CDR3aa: CASSYQGGNTIYF

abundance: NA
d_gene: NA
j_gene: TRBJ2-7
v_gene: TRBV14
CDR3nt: TGTGCCAGCAGCCAAGTTCCATACGAGCAGTACTTC
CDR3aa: CASSQVPYEQYF

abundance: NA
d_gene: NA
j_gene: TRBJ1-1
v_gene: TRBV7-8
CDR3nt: TGTGCCAGCAGCCAAGGGCGGGTGACTGAAGCTTTCTTT
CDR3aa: CASSQGRVTEAFF

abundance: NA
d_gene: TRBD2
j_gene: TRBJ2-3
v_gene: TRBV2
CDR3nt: TGTGCCAGCAGTGAACTAGCGGGGGCCCTTGATACGCAGTATTTT
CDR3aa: CASSELAGALDTQYF

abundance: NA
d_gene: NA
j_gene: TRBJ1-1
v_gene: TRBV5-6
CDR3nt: TGTGCCAGCAGCTTGGAATCGGGCTTGAACACTGAAGCTTTCTTT
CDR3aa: CASSLESGLNTEAFF

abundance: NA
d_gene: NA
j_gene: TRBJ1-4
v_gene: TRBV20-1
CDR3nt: TGCAGTGCAAGAGAGGAGGAAAAACTGTTTTTT
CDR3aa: CSAREEEKLFF

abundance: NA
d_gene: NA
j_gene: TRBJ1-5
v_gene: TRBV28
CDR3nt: TGTGCCAGCAGTTTACGGGGTGAGCAGCCCCAGCATTTT
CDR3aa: CASSLRGEQPQHF

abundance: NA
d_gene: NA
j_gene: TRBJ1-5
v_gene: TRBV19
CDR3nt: TGTGCCAGTAGTAACAACGGGGGCAATCAGCCCCAGCATTTT
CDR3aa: CASSNNGGNQPQHF

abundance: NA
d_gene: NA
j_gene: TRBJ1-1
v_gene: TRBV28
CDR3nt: TGTGCCAGCAGTTTATCCCAGGATGGTTTGAACACTGAAGCTTTCTTT
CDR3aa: CASSLSQDGLNTEAFF

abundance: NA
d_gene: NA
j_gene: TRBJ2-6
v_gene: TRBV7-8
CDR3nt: TGTGCCAGCAGCTTAGCACTCCTTGACGGAGCTGGGGCCAACGTCCTGACTTTC
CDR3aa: CASSLALLDGAGANVLTF